These T cell receptor beta chains were read from a single sample in a study of OX40 agonist ivuxolimab in advanced cancers. TCRdb keeps only in-frame clones here, not all; method: immunoSEQ multiplex PCR. The data hold fewer than 40,000 clones, with around nine tenths observed a single time. The starting material was CD4+ or CD8+ T cells sorted from blood, obtained in a trial of the OX40 agonist ivuxolimab. The receptors were sampled from an adult with an advanced solid tumor such as melanoma, head and neck, liver or kidney cancer. CDR3s include the opening cysteine and the closing phenylalanine or tryptophan. A D gene is named only where the DNA matches it firmly. Clone size appears in some rows only: once, few, many, or a class for an expanded clone.

clone_size j_call d_call v_call cdr3_nt cdr3_aa
few TRBJ1-5 NA TRBV5-1 TGCGCCAGCAGCTTGGGGCTGACCCAGGAGGGGCAGCCCCAGCATTTT CASSLGLTQEGQPQHF
NA TRBJ2-7 NA TRBV5-1 TGCGCCAGCAGCTTTAATCAGGAGGGCCTGGAGCAGTACTTC CASSFNQEGLEQYF
NA TRBJ2-1 TRBD2 TRBV5-1 TGCGCCAGCAGCTTCGGAGCGGGGGGGAGAAATGAGCAGTTCTTC CASSFGAGGRNEQFF
NA TRBJ1-2 NA TRBV28 TGTGCCAGCAGTTTACCAGCTAGCGGTGGCTACACCTTC CASSLPASGGYTF
NA TRBJ1-6 NA TRBV28 TGTGCCAGCAGCCGGGGGGCGAGCTCACCCCTCCACTTT CASSRGASSPLHF
NA TRBJ1-5 NA TRBV10-3 TGTGCCATCAGTGATCGGGGGGCTGCTCAGCCCCAGCATTTT CAISDRGAAQPQHF
NA TRBJ2-1 NA TRBV5-1 TGCGCCAGCAGCTTGGCTGGGGACCTAGCCCATGAGCAGTTCTTC CASSLAGDLAHEQFF
once TRBJ1-1 NA TRBV28 TGTGCCAGCAGTTTGGTGAATCCCTTTAACGCTTTCTTT CASSLVNPFNAFF
NA TRBJ1-1 NA TRBV7-9 TGTGCCAGCAGCTTGGTTGCGGGTTATACTGAAGCTTTCTTT CASSLVAGYTEAFF
NA TRBJ2-2 NA TRBV27 TGTGCCAGCAGTCGGGCTAGATCCACCGGGGAGCTGTTTTTT CASSRARSTGELFF
NA TRBJ1-2 TRBD1 TRBV7-9 TGTGCCAGCAGCTTAGATCCGACAGGGAACTATGGCTACACCTTC CASSLDPTGNYGYTF
NA TRBJ2-7 TRBD2 TRBV7-2 TGTGCCAGCAGCTCCGCGACTAGCGGGAGAGTGTACGAGCAGTACTTC CASSSATSGRVYEQYF
NA TRBJ2-1 NA TRBV10-3 TGTGCCATCAGTGAGTCGGGGCTAGCTGCCAATGAGCAGTTCTTC CAISESGLAANEQFF
NA TRBJ1-5 TRBD1 TRBV5-6 TGTGCCAGCAGCAGGGACAGAAGCGAGGCCCAGCCCCAGCATTTT CASSRDRSEAQPQHF
NA TRBJ1-1 NA TRBV7-9 TGTGCCAGCAAGGGGGGGGTTCTGAACACTGAAGCTTTCTTT CASKGGVLNTEAFF
NA TRBJ2-7 NA TRBV28 TGTGCCTCGGGCGAGCAGTACTTC CASGEQYF
once TRBJ2-1 NA TRBV6-6 TGTGCCAGCACTCAGACGGGGCTAGGAGGCAATGAGCAGTTCTTC CASTQTGLGGNEQFF
few TRBJ1-2 TRBD1 TRBV4-2 TGTGCCAGCAGCCAACAGACAGGGACCGATGGCTACACCTTC CASSQQTGTDGYTF
NA TRBJ1-6 NA TRBV28 TGTGCCAGCATGGACAGCAAGGTAGATTCACCCCTCCACTTT CASMDSKVDSPLHF
NA TRBJ2-7 NA TRBV18 TGTGCCAGCTCACCCCCAGCGGATTGGCACTCCTACGAGCAGTACTTC CASSPPADWHSYEQYF